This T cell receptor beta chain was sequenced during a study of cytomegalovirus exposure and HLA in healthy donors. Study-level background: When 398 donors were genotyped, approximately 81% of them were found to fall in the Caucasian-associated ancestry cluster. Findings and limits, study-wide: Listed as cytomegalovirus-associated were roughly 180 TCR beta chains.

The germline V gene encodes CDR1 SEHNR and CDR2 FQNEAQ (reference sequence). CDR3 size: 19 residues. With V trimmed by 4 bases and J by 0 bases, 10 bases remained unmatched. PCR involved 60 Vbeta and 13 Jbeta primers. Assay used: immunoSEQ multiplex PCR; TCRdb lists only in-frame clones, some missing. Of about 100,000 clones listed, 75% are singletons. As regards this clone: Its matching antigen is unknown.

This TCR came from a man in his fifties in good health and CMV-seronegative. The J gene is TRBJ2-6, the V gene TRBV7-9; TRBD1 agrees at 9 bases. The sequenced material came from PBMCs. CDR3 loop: CASSSPSGQGLSGANVLTF. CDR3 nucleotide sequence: TGTGCCAGCAGCTCGCCCTCGGGACAGGGCCTCTCTGGGGCCAACGTCCTGACTTTC.